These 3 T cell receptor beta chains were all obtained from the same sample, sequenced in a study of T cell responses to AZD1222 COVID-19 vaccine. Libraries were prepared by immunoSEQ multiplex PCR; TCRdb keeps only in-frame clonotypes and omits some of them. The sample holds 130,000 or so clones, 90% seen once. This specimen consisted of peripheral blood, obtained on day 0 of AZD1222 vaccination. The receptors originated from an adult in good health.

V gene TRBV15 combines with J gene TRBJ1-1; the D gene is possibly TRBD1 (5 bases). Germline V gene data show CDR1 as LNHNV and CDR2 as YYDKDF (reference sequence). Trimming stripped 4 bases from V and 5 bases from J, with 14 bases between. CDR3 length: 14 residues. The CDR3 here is CATSTDTRGTEAFF. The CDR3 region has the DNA TGTGCCACCAGCACCGACACCCGGGGGACTGAAGCTTTCTTT.

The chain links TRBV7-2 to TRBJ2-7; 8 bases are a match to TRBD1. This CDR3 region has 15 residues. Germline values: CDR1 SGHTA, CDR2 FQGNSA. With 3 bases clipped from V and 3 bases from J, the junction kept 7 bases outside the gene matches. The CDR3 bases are TGTGCCAGCAGCTTTGGACCGGGACAGGACTACGAGCAGTACTTC. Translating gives CASSFGPGQDYEQYF.

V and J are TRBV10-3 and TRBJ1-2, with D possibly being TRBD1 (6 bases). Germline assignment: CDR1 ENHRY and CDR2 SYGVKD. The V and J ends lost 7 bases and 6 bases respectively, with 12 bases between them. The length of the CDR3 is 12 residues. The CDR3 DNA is TGTGCCATCACCCAGGGGCGAAATGGCTACACCTTC. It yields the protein CAITQGRNGYTF.